The clone carrying this T cell receptor (beta chain) was counted only a few times. TCRdb itself ran the 5' RACE reads through MiXCR, one entry per CDR3 protein. The repertoire holds 300,000 to 350,000 distinct CDR3 sequences, with just under 20% as singletons. This CDR3 region has 15 residues. Germline V gene lookup returns CDR1 SGHVS and CDR2 FQNEAQ. V was trimmed by 0 bases and J by 5 bases, leaving 11 bases between them. The sample originates from a study of T-cell memory formation after mild COVID-19. The chain has TRBV7-8 and TRBJ1-5; D remains unclear. The TCR originated in a man aged 18 to 35 who had mild COVID-19 (a few samples of this study predate the infection). Cell type and time point are not known. The sample was PBMCs or a T cell subset sorted from them (not recorded which). The CDR3 reads CASSLAANYYQPQHF. The CDR3 nucleotides read TGTGCCAGCAGCTTAGCGGCCAATTACTATCAGCCCCAGCATTTT.